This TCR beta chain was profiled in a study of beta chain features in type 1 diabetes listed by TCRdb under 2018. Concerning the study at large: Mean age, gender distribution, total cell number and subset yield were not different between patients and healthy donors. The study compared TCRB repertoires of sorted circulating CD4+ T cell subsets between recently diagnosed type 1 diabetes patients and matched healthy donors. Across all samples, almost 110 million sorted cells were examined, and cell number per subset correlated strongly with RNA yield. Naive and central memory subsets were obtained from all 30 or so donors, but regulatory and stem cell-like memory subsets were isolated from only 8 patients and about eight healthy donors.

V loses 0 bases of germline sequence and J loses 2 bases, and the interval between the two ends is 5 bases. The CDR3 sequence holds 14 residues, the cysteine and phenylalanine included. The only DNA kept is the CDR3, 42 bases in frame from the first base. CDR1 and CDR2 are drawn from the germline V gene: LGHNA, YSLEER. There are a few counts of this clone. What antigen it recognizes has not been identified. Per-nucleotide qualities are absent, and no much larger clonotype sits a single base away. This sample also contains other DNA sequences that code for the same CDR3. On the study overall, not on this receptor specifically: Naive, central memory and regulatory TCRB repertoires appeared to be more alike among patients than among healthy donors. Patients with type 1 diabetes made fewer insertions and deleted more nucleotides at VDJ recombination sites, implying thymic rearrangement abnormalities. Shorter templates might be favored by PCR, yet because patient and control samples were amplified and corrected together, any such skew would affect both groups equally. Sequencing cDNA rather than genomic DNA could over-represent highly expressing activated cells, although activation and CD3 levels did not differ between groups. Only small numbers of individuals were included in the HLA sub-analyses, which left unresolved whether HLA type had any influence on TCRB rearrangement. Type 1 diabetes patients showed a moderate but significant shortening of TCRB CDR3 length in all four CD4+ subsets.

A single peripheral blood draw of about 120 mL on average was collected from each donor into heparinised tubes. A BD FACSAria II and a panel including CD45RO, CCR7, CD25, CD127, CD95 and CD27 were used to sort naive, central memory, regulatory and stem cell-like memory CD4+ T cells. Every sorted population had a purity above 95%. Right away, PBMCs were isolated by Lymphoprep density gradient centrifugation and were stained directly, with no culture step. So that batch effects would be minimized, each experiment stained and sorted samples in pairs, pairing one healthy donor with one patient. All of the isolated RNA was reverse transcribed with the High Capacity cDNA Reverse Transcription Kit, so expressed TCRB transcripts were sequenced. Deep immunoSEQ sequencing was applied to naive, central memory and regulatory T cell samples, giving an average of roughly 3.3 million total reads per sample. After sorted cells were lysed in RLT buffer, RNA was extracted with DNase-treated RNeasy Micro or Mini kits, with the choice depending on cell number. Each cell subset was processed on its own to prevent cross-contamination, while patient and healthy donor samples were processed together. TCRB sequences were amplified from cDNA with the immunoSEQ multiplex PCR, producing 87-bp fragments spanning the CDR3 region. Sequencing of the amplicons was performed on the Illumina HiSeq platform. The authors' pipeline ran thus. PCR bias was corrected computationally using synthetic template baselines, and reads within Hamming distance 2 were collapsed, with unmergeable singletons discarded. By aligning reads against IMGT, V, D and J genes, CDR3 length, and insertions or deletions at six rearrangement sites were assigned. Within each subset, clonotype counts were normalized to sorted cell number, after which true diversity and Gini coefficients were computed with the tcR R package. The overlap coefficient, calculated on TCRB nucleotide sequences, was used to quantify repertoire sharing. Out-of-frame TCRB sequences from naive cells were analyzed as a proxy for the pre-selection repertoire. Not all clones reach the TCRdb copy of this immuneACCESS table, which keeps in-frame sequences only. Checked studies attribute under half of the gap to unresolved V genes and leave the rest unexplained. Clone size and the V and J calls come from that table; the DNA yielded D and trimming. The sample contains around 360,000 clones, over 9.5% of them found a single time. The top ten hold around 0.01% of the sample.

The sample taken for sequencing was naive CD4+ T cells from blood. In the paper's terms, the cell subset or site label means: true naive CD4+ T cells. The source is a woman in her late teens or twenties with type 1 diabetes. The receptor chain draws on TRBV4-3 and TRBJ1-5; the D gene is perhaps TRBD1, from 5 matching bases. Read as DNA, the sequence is TGCGCCAGCAGCCAAGACAGGGGCAATCAGCCCCAGCATTTT. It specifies CASSQDRGNQPQHF.